This record concerns one T cell receptor (beta chain) sequence. Its antigen remains unidentified. This record comes from a study of T cells in Graves' hyperthyroidism and ophthalmopathy. Whole-study findings and limits: Ophthalmopathy was separated from stable hyperthyroidism by a 13 V-J model. Ophthalmopathy onset followed model prediction by a median around 6.9 months.

TCR beta CDR3 region amplification was performed from RNA transcripts. The HTBI primer set drove a first-round RT-PCR of the TCR CDR3. TCRdb recomputed calls from the multiplex PCR reads with MiXCR, one row per CDR3 protein. The sample has hundreds of thousands of distinct CDR3 sequences, around 14% seen once. Trimming removed 9 bases from V and 0 bases from J; junction bases left unmatched: 5. The CDR3 is made up of 13 amino acids. Germline assignment: CDR1 SEHNR and CDR2 FQNEAQ (reference sequence). PBMCs were obtained from approximately 10 ml fresh peripheral blood. The sample was blood. J is TRBJ2-7 and V is TRBV7-9, with TRBD1 matching over 7 bases. This clonotype was sampled from a woman aged 30 to 39 with Graves' hyperthyroidism that later progressed to Graves' ophthalmopathy. CDR3: CASEGTASYEQYF. The DNA of the CDR3 is TGTGCCAGTGAGGGGACAGCCTCCTACGAGCAGTACTTC.